One sample yielded the 25 T cell receptor beta chains listed below, sequenced in a study of T cells expressing NK-cell markers (dated by TCRdb to about 2020). The library was generated by 5' RACE. Sequencing relied on an Illumina HiSeq 2000. One entry per CDR3 protein sequence results from the TCRdb reprocessing of the reads, with DNA left out. The table for this sample lists approximately 550,000 distinct CDR3 sequences. Roughly 3.5% of the sample belongs to the ten largest clones. The sequenced material came from blood T cells: a sorted CD56 or NKG2C T cell subset, CD4+ or CD8+ T cells, or bulk PBMC T cells (not recorded which). These receptors all come from a man between 18 and 35 years old in good health. Donor details come from another sample of the same person, matched by shared clones.

This rearrangement joins TRBV24-1 to TRBJ1-2; the TCRdb D gene call, TRBD1, has no DNA to confirm it. CDR3 length: 14 amino acids. Per the germline V gene, CDR1 is KGHDR and CDR2 is SFDVKD. The CDR3 loop is CATSQGARAAGYTF.

V gene TRBV5-1 combines with J gene TRBJ2-5; TCRdb designates TRBD2, a call that cannot be tested without DNA. CDR3 size: 15 residues. The V gene's germline CDR1 is SGHRS and CDR2 YFSETQ. The CDR3 loop is CASHHLAGSQETQYF.

The rearrangement uses TRBV20-1 and TRBJ2-7; no DNA is available, so the TRBD1 call from TCRdb remains unchecked. Per the germline V gene, CDR1 is DFQATT and CDR2 is SNEGSKA (reference sequence). The CDR3 loop spans 15 amino acids. The CDR3 sequence is CSAPGGAGKLYEQYF.

The genes are TRBV3-1 and TRBJ2-5; TCRdb picks TRBD2, but there is no DNA to check that call. This CDR3 is built from 15 residues. Germline loops: CDR1 LGHDT, CDR2 YNNKEL (reference sequence). This chain's CDR3 is CASSLSGRFSETQYF.

The rearrangement joins TRBV6-1 to TRBJ2-7; TCRdb designates TRBD1, a call that cannot be tested without DNA. The CDR3 contains 15 residues. Per germline, CDR1 MNHNS and CDR2 SASEGT. The CDR3 protein is CASSRGTTKRDEQYF.

The chain employs TRBV6-6 and TRBJ1-1. Germline CDR1 and CDR2: MNHNY and SVGAGI (reference sequence). This CDR3 spans 13 amino acids. The CDR3 loop is CASSTIRNTEAFF.

The rearrangement joins TRBV5-5 to TRBJ2-3; the D call from TCRdb, TRBD2, cannot be confirmed without DNA. The CDR3 is made up of 15 amino acids. The germline CDR1 and CDR2 sequences are SGHKS and YYEKEE (reference sequence). The CDR3 loop is CASSRWGGSADTQYF.

The chain is built from TRBV7-9 and TRBJ2-7; TCRdb's D gene call, TRBD1, goes unchecked for lack of DNA. The CDR3 is 14 amino acids. Germline CDR1 is SEHNR and CDR2 is FQNEAQ (reference sequence). CDR3 loop: CASSPSPGGYEQYF.

The genes are TRBV29-1 and TRBJ1-5; TCRdb selects TRBD1, and the lack of DNA leaves this call unchecked. Germline V gene data show CDR1 as SQVTM and CDR2 as ANQGSEA. This CDR3 spans 13 amino acids. The CDR3 spells CSVAGGKGQPQHF.

V gene TRBV2 combines with J gene TRBJ1-5. The CDR3 covers 13 residues. CDR1 and CDR2 from the germline V gene are SNHLY and FYNNEI. CDR3 sequence: CASSQRAHQPQHF.

This sequence joins TRBV11-2 and TRBJ2-1; TCRdb reports TRBD2, a call that lacks DNA to check it against. The germline CDR1 and CDR2 sequences are SGHAT and FQNNGV. The CDR3 covers 16 residues. This CDR3 is CASSLDFTLADNEQFF.

This chain joins TRBV28 and TRBJ2-2; lacking DNA, the TRBD2 call made by TCRdb goes unchecked. The CDR3 covers 19 residues. Germline lookup yields CDR1 MDHEN and CDR2 SYDVKM. CDR3 amino acids: CASSSGTSGRKGLAGELFF.

The chain couples TRBV5-1 to TRBJ2-7; TCRdb outputs TRBD1, but without DNA this stays unchecked. This CDR3 is built from 16 residues. Germline V gene lookup returns CDR1 SGHRS and CDR2 YFSETQ. The CDR3 reads CASSLRPGTGFDEQYF. Variable domain in full (rest from reference TRBV5-1 and TRBJ2-7): KAGVTQTPRYLIKTRGQQVTLSCSPISGHRSVSWYQQTPGQGLQFLFEYFSETQRNKGNFPGRFSGRQFSNSRSEMNVSTLELGDSALYLCASSLRPGTGFDEQYFGPGTRLTVT.

This chain links TRBV5-1 with TRBJ2-1; the TCRdb D gene call, TRBD2, has no DNA to confirm it. The germline CDR1 and CDR2 sequences are SGHRS and YFSETQ. The CDR3 runs 16 residues. CDR3 protein: CASTGTSGSSYNEQFF.

This chain uses TRBV6-6 with TRBJ2-1. Germline-derived CDR1 and CDR2 are MNHNY and SVGAGI (reference sequence). This CDR3 spans 16 amino acids. The CDR3 sequence: CASSYEHRSSYNEQFF.

This CDR3 is CASSYVSGGTDTQYF. The rearrangement uses TRBV6-5 and TRBJ2-3; TCRdb outputs TRBD2, but without DNA this stays unchecked. The CDR3 covers 15 residues. CDR1 MNHEY and CDR2 SVGAGI come from the germline V gene.

This rearrangement joins TRBV18 to TRBJ2-7. Germline V gene sequence: CDR1 KGHSH, CDR2 LQKENI. CDR3 length: 13 residues. CDR3 residues: CASSPNRGYEQYF.

The chain has TRBV2 and TRBJ2-1; the D call of TRBD2 rests on TCRdb alone, since no DNA is present to check it. The CDR3 totals 15 residues. Germline CDR1 and CDR2: SNHLY and FYNNEI. CDR3: CASRTGTSGHNEQFF.

The rearrangement uses TRBV7-9 and TRBJ2-3; TCRdb proposes TRBD1, but this gene call is untestable without DNA. CDR3 length equals 14 residues. Germline CDR1 and CDR2: SEHNR and FQNEAQ (reference sequence). CDR3 loop: CASPGQGGTDTQYF.

The chain links TRBV4-2 to TRBJ2-3; TCRdb outputs TRBD2, but without DNA this stays unchecked. Germline V gene lookup returns CDR1 LGHNA and CDR2 YNFKEQ. The CDR3 sequence is 18 residues long. CDR3 residues: CASSQITTSGRSVDTQYF.

The chain uses TRBV10-3 and TRBJ2-3; TCRdb calls TRBD1, which cannot be checked without DNA. The CDR3 consists of 15 residues. From germline, CDR1 is ENHRY and CDR2 SYGVKD. The CDR3: CAISGGTDQAYTQYF.

This sequence joins TRBV29-1 and TRBJ2-5; TCRdb returns TRBD1, unconfirmable since there is no DNA. The CDR3 extends over 14 amino acids. Germline V gene lookup returns CDR1 SQVTM and CDR2 ANQGSEA. CDR3 residues: CSYLHGGALETQYF.

The gene calls are TRBV18 and TRBJ2-2; the D gene TCRdb calls, TRBD1, cannot be checked with no DNA. CDR3 size: 17 residues. Germline CDR1 and CDR2: KGHSH and LQKENI. CDR3 in amino acids: CASSPRAGTGDTGELFF. The full variable domain, in which reference TRBV18 and TRBJ2-2 provide the parts outside the CDR3, is NAGVMQNPRHLVRRRGQEARLRCSPMKGHSHVYWYRQLPEEGLKFMVYLQKENIIDESGMPKERFSAEFPKEGPSILRIQQVVRGDSAAYFCASSPRAGTGDTGELFFGEGSRLTVL.

The chain has TRBV5-1 and TRBJ2-2. From germline, CDR1 is SGHRS and CDR2 YFSETQ. The CDR3 contains 12 residues. The CDR3 sequence is CASSFLGGELFF.

This sequence joins TRBV10-3 and TRBJ2-5; there is no DNA to check the TCRdb D call of TRBD1. CDR1 and CDR2 (germline): ENHRY, SYGVKD. The CDR3 consists of 16 residues. This chain's CDR3 is CAISWEPDREQETQYF.